The sequence of this TCR beta chain was determined in a study of response to subunit inactivated influenza vaccine. Notes on this clonotype: Its target is unknown.

One entry per CDR3 protein, called by TCRdb with MiXCR from the RT-PCR reads. The sample includes hundreds of thousands of distinct CDR3 sequences, roughly an eighth of them seen just once. V gave up 3 bases and J gave up 2 bases; unmatched junction bases: 6. Germline CDR1 is KGHSH and CDR2 is LQKENI. The CDR3 runs to 15 residues. Study results and limitations: The authors proposed limited new T cell recruitment per seasonal influenza vaccination.

This receptor was identified in a man aged 50-59 years who received an inactivated influenza vaccine. V is TRBV18 and J is TRBJ2-7; 8 bases line up with TRBD1. Material: non-naive T cells sorted from PBMCs, obtained approximately 15 days before vaccination. The chain's CDR3 is CASSPGQGGTYEQYF. The CDR3 DNA reads as TGTGCCAGCTCACCTGGACAGGGAGGAACCTACGAGCAGTACTTC.